This T cell receptor beta chain was captured in a study of T cell responses to AZD1222 COVID-19 vaccine. Study overall: Analyses pooled second doses at about 4 or about 12 weeks.

On this clone: Antigen unknown.

The germline CDR1 and CDR2 sequences are LGHNA and YSLEER. The CDR3 has 13 residues. The V end was cut by 3 bases, the J end by 9 bases, with 12 bases between. The table came from immunoSEQ multiplex PCR; TCRdb's copy has only in-frame clones and leaves some out. The top ten hold less than 3.5% of the sample, which has over 95,000 clones, 70% to 90% seen once. General observations from the study: At baseline, just a handful of AZD1222 recipients tested seropositive. Vaccine-associated CD4 TCRs ranged over spike, dominating at 160-218 and 743-854.

The TCR was taken from an adult in good health. Sequenced here: peripheral blood, sampled on day 0 of AZD1222 vaccination. The V gene is TRBV4-3, the J gene TRBJ2-4, with a weak D call TRBD1 (8 bases). Written as DNA, the CDR3 is TGCGCCAGCAGCCAGACAGGGGAGGGCATTCAGTACTTC. Protein product: CASSQTGEGIQYF.